Listed below are T cell receptor beta chains from one sample, sequenced in a study of OX40 agonist ivuxolimab in advanced cancers. Only in-frame clones appear in the TCRdb table, and some are missing; sequencing was by immunoSEQ multiplex PCR. Here the sample spans 55,000 to 80,000 clones, 86% being singletons. Sample: CD4+ or CD8+ T cells sorted from blood, taken in a trial of the OX40 agonist ivuxolimab. The receptors were sampled from an adult with an advanced solid tumor such as melanoma, head and neck, liver or kidney cancer. The CDR3 runs from the conserved cysteine through the conserved F or W. The D gene is left open where the match is weak. Only some rows state a clone size, as once, few, many or a class for expanded clones.

TRBV30	-	TRBJ2-7	-	CAWSVGGDRAYF	TGTGCCTGGAGTGTCGGGGGGGACAGGGCCTACTTC
TRBV9	-	TRBJ2-7	TRBD2	CASSVGISGTYEQYF	TGTGCCAGCAGCGTAGGTATTAGCGGGACCTACGAGCAGTACTTC
TRBV5-1	-	TRBJ1-2	TRBD1	CASSLEGQGTGYTF	TGCGCCAGCAGCTTGGAGGGACAGGGGACCGGCTACACCTTC
TRBV28	few	TRBJ1-2	-	CASSRQDYGYTF	TGTGCCAGCAGTCGACAGGACTATGGCTACACCTTC
TRBV5-1	-	TRBJ1-5	-	CASSLGTHSNQPQHF	TGCGCCAGCAGCTTAGGGACCCATAGCAATCAGCCCCAGCATTTT
TRBV5-1	-	TRBJ2-3	TRBD2	CASSLGTSGSSDTQYF	TGCGCCAGCAGCTTGGGGACTAGCGGGAGCTCAGATACGCAGTATTTT
TRBV19	-	TRBJ1-4	TRBD1	CATSDRENEKLFF	TGTGCCACCTCGGACAGGGAAAATGAAAAACTGTTTTTT
TRBV6-6	-	TRBJ1-4	-	CASSPGNSNEKLFF	TGTGCCAGCAGCCCCGGGAATTCAAATGAAAAACTGTTTTTT
TRBV10-3	-	TRBJ2-6	-	CAIRKGTGRGASGANVLTF	TGTGCCATCAGGAAAGGGACAGGTCGGGGGGCCTCTGGGGCCAACGTCCTGACTTTC
TRBV7-2	few	TRBJ2-7	-	CASTIGTPHEQYF	TGTGCCAGCACCATCGGAACCCCCCACGAGCAGTACTTC
TRBV4-3	-	TRBJ2-6	TRBD1	CASSQDQRQGQVLTF	TGCGCCAGCAGCCAAGATCAAAGACAGGGGCAGGTCCTGACTTTC
TRBV7-8	-	TRBJ1-5	-	CASSFRQRSEPQHF	TGTGCCAGCAGCTTCAGGCAGCGCAGCGAACCCCAGCATTTT
TRBV5-1	-	TRBJ2-1	-	CASRPGVVADTPYNEQFF	TGCGCCAGCAGGCCGGGGGTGGTAGCGGATACACCTTACAATGAGCAGTTCTTC
TRBV29-1	-	TRBJ1-1	-	CSATPSGGDTEAFF	TGCAGCGCCACCCCCTCGGGTGGGGACACTGAAGCTTTCTTT
TRBV5-6	few	TRBJ2-7	-	CASSTQNGHEQYF	TGTGCCAGCAGCACCCAGAACGGCCACGAGCAGTACTTC
TRBV7-2	-	TRBJ2-2	TRBD1	CASSLGQYTGELFF	TGTGCCAGCAGCTTGGGACAGTACACCGGGGAGCTGTTTTTT
TRBV27	-	TRBJ1-4	-	CASSLSQLNEKLFF	TGTGCCAGCAGTTTAAGTCAACTTAATGAAAAACTGTTTTTT
TRBV18	-	TRBJ2-2	TRBD1	CASSPQDRANTGELFF	TGTGCCAGCTCGCCCCAGGACAGGGCGAACACCGGGGAGCTGTTTTTT
TRBV5-1	once	TRBJ2-2	-	CASSSPNRAGAGELFF	TGCGCCAGCAGCTCACCTAACAGGGCTGGAGCCGGGGAGCTGTTTTTT
TRBV9	-	TRBJ1-2	-	CASSVGGVNYGYTF	TGTGCCAGCAGCGTAGGGGGGGTTAACTATGGCTACACCTTC
TRBV11-3	-	TRBJ1-1	-	CASSLGGTGNTEAFF	TGTGCCAGCAGCTTAGGCGGGACTGGGAACACTGAAGCTTTCTTT
TRBV5-4	-	TRBJ2-3	TRBD2	CASSLGGSGTDTQYF	TGTGCCAGCAGCTTGGGCGGGAGTGGCACAGATACGCAGTATTTT
TRBV9	-	TRBJ2-4	TRBD2	CASSVGPAGGTNIQYF	TGTGCCAGCAGCGTAGGGCCAGCGGGAGGCACAAACATTCAGTACTTC
TRBV4-3	-	TRBJ2-1	-	CASSQDGALISYNEQFF	TGCGCCAGCAGCCAAGATGGTGCGTTAATCTCCTACAATGAGCAGTTCTTC
TRBV5-1	-	TRBJ2-7	-	CASSFWRITVTYEQYF	TGCGCCAGCAGCTTCTGGCGGATAACGGTCACCTACGAGCAGTACTTC
TRBV10-3	-	TRBJ2-7	-	CAITQKGAYEQYF	TGTGCCATCACACAGAAAGGGGCCTACGAGCAGTACTTC
TRBV10-3	-	TRBJ2-3	TRBD2	CAISTPGLAGENTQYF	TGTGCCATCAGTACTCCGGGACTAGCGGGAGAAAATACGCAGTATTTT
TRBV6-4	-	TRBJ1-1	TRBD1	CASSQTGGTEAFF	TGTGCCAGCAGTCAGACAGGGGGCACTGAAGCTTTCTTT
TRBV19	-	TRBJ2-5	TRBD1	CASSRGQGETQYF	TGTGCCAGTAGTAGGGGACAGGGAGAGACCCAGTACTTC
TRBV10-3	-	TRBJ2-4	TRBD2	CAISEPGLAVKNIQYF	TGTGCCATCAGTGAACCGGGACTAGCAGTGAAAAACATTCAGTACTTC
TRBV4-1	-	TRBJ1-5	-	CASSQEGSRGNQPQHF	TGCGCCAGCAGCCAAGAGGGGAGTAGGGGCAATCAGCCCCAGCATTTT
TRBV19	-	TRBJ2-4	TRBD2	CASTGSGGSKNIQYF	TGTGCCAGTACGGGTAGCGGGGGCTCCAAAAACATTCAGTACTTC
TRBV28	few	TRBJ2-1	TRBD1	CASSLTGSPYNEQFF	TGTGCCAGCAGTCTGACAGGGTCCCCCTACAATGAGCAGTTCTTC
TRBV28	few	TRBJ2-3	-	CASRGAQTRTDTQYF	TGTGCCAGCAGGGGGGCGCAGACCCGCACAGATACGCAGTATTTT
TRBV2	few	TRBJ1-2	-	CASGYGYTF	TGTGCCAGCGGCTATGGCTACACCTTC
TRBV4-1	once	TRBJ2-7	-	CASSHQLAYEQYF	TGCGCCAGCAGCCACCAACTAGCCTACGAGCAGTACTTC
TRBV9	-	TRBJ1-5	-	CASSRSDSNQPQHF	TGTGCCAGCAGTCGATCAGATAGCAATCAGCCCCAGCATTTT
TRBV29-1	-	TRBJ2-7	TRBD2	CSVWGLAGSYEQYF	TGCAGCGTATGGGGACTAGCGGGTTCCTACGAGCAGTACTTC
TRBV4-1	-	TRBJ2-7	-	CASSQVRFYEQYF	TGCGCCAGCAGCCAAGTCCGGTTCTACGAGCAGTACTTC
TRBV29-1	-	TRBJ2-1	-	CSVEDWTDNEQFF	TGCAGCGTTGAAGATTGGACAGACAATGAGCAGTTCTTC
TRBV11-2	-	TRBJ2-7	TRBD1	CASSLQGATSYEQYF	TGTGCCAGCAGCCTACAGGGGGCGACCTCCTACGAGCAGTACTTC
TRBV2	-	TRBJ1-2	TRBD1	CASSAGQAYGYTF	TGTGCCAGCAGTGCTGGACAGGCCTATGGCTACACCTTC
TRBV9	-	TRBJ1-2	-	CASSPRAVGEDGYTF	TGTGCCAGCAGCCCGAGGGCGGTCGGGGAGGATGGCTACACCTTC
TRBV30	-	TRBJ2-6	-	CACRDRLSTGANVLTF	TGTGCCTGCCGCGACAGGCTGAGTACCGGGGCCAACGTCCTGACTTTC
TRBV6-1	-	TRBJ2-7	TRBD2	CASSEGLAGGIDEQYF	TGTGCCAGCAGTGAAGGACTAGCGGGAGGTATCGACGAGCAGTACTTC
TRBV19	-	TRBJ2-6	TRBD1	CASSPRDRNSGANVLTF	TGTGCCAGTAGTCCGAGGGACAGAAACTCTGGGGCCAACGTCCTGACTTTC
TRBV18	-	TRBJ1-6	TRBD1	CASSPWTGEGSPLHF	TGTGCCAGCTCACCCTGGACAGGGGAAGGTTCACCCCTCCACTTT
TRBV4-2	-	TRBJ2-2	TRBD2	CASSQETLGLADRLGGELFF	TGTGCCAGCAGCCAAGAAACCCTGGGACTAGCGGACCGACTAGGCGGGGAGCTGTTTTTT
TRBV2	-	TRBJ2-1	-	CASRPVRHEQFF	TGTGCCAGCAGGCCAGTGAGGCATGAGCAGTTCTTC
TRBV7-9	-	TRBJ1-1	TRBD1	CASSSWDRVSEAFF	TGTGCCAGCAGCTCTTGGGACAGGGTTTCTGAAGCTTTCTTT